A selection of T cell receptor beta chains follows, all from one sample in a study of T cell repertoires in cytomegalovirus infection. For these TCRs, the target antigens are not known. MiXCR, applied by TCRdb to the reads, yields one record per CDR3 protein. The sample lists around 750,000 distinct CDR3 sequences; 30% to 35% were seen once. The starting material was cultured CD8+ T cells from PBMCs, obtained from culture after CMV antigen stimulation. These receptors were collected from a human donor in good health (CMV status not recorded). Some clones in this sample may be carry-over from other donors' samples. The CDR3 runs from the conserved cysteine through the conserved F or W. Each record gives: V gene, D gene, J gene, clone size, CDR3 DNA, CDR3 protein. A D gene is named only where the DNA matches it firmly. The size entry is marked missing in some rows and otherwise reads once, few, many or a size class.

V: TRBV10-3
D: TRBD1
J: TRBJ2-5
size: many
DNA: TGTGCCATCAGTGAGTCGATTGGGACAGGGGAAGAGACCCAGTACTTC
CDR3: CAISESIGTGEETQYF

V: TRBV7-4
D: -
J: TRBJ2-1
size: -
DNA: TGTGCCAGCAGCCCGGAGGGACATAGTACTATTGGGCAGTTCTTC
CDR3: CASSPEGHSTIGQFF

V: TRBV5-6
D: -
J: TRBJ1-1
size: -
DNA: TGTGCCAGCAGCTTGAGGGGGGCGCCCGGCTTGGTGGGGAACACTGAAGCTTTCTTT
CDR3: CASSLRGAPGLVGNTEAFF

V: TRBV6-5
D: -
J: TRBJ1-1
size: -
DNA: TGTGCCAGCAGTTACTCAGGGGGACAAGCTTTCTTT
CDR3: CASSYSGGQAFF

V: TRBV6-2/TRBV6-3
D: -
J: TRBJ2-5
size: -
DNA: TGTGCCAGCATCAACCCCAAGAAGGAGTACCAAGAGACCCAGTACTTC
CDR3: CASINPKKEYQETQYF

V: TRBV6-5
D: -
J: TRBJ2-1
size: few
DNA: TGTGCCAGCAGAAGCACACCAATGATTCTCAATGAGCAGTTCTTC
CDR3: CASRSTPMILNEQFF

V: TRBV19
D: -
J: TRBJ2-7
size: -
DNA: TGTGCCAGTAGGCCTGCAGAGTCCTACGAGCAGTACTTC
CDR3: CASRPAESYEQYF

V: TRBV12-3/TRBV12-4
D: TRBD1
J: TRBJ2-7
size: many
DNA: TGTGCCAGCAGGCCGACCGGGACAGCCTATCATGGGCAGTACTTC
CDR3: CASRPTGTAYHGQYF

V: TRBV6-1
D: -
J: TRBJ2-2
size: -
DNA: TGTGCCAGCAGTGAACAACTAGCTTACACCGGGGAGCTGTTTTTT
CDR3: CASSEQLAYTGELFF

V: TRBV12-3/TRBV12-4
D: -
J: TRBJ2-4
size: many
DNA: TGTGCCAGCAGTCCTGACCAGCCAAGGGTTCAGTACTTC
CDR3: CASSPDQPRVQYF

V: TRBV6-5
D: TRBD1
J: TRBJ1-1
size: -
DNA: TGTGCCAGCAGTTACGGAACAGGGGGTATCCTCACTGAAGCTTTCTTT
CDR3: CASSYGTGGILTEAFF

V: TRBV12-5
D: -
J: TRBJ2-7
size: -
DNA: TGTGCTAGTGGTTTGGGACGCACAGACTACGAGCAGTACTTC
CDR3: CASGLGRTDYEQYF

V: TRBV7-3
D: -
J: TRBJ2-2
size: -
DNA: TGTGCCAGCAGCTTAACGTTTGGAGGGGTTGACACCGGGGAGCTGTTTTTT
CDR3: CASSLTFGGVDTGELFF

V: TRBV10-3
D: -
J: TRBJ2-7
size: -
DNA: TGTGCCATCAGTGAGTCGAGCAGGGCCCCCTACGAGCAGTACTTC
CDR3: CAISESSRAPYEQYF

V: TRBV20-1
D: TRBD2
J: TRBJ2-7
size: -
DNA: TGCAGTGCTAGGAACACCGGGACTAGCTATGAGCAGTACTTC
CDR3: CSARNTGTSYEQYF

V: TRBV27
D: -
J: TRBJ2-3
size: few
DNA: TGTGCCAGCAGTCCTCCCGGGCGTCCTAGCACAGATACGCAGTATTTT
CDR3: CASSPPGRPSTDTQYF

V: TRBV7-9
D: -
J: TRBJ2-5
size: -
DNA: TGTGCCAGCAGCTTAGAAGGGAACAAGGACTTC
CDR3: CASSLEGNKDF

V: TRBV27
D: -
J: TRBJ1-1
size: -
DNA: TGTGCCAGCAGCTTAGGACATCCAGGGAACACTGAAGCTTTCTTT
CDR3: CASSLGHPGNTEAFF

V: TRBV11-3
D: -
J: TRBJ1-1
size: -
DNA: TGTGCCAGCAGCTTTCAGGGGATGACTGAAGCTTTCTTT
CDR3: CASSFQGMTEAFF

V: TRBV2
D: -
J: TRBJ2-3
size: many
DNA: TGTGCCAGCAGTGAAGCCCGGGTAGCACGGGATACGCAGTATTTT
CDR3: CASSEARVARDTQYF

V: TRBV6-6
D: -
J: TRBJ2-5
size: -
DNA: TGTGCCAGCAGTTTCGGGTCGCCTGGGGAGACCCAGTACTTC
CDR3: CASSFGSPGETQYF

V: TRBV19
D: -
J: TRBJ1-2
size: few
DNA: TGTGCCAGTAGTATACAATCGACAGGCACCTCTGGCTACACCTTC
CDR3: CASSIQSTGTSGYTF

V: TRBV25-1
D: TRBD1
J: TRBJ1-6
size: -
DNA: TGTGCCAGCACTACAGGGGTCACACCCCTCCACTTT
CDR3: CASTTGVTPLHF

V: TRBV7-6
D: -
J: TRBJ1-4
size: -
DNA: TGTGTCAGCAGCTTATGGGGGGGCGAGTTTGGTGAAAAACTGTTTTTT
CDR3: CVSSLWGGEFGEKLFF

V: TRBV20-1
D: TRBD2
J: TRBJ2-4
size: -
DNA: TGCAGTGCTAGTAGTCTAGCGGGTGACAAAAACATTCAGTACTTC
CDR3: CSASSLAGDKNIQYF

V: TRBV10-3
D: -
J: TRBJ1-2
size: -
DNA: TGTGCCATCATCCCCTCAGGCGGGGCGAATGGGGGCTACACCTTC
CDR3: CAIIPSGGANGGYTF

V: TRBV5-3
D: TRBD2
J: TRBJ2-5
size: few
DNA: TGTGCCAGCAGCTTGGTTTTTAGCGGGGGGTACCAAGAGACCCAGTACTTC
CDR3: CASSLVFSGGYQETQYF

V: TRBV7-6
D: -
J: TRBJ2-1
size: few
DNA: TGTGCCAGCAGTGCTCGATCCCGGGAGCAGTTCTTC
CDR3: CASSARSREQFF

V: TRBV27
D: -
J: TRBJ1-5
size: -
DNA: TGTGCCAGCAGTCCCCAGGGCCTCGGGTATAGCAATCAGCCCCAGCATTTT
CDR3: CASSPQGLGYSNQPQHF

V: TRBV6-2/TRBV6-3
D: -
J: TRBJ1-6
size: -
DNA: TGTGCCAGCGGCCCACCATATAATTCACCCCTCCACTTT
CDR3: CASGPPYNSPLHF

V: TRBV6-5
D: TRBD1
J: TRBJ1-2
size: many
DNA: TGTGCCAGCAGTCCCGAGCCCTCTTTACCGGGACAGGGGGAAGGCTACACCTTC
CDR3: CASSPEPSLPGQGEGYTF

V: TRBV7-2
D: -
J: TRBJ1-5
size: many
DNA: TGTGCCAGCAGTTCAGGGGTGGGGCAGCCCCAGCATTTT
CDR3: CASSSGVGQPQHF

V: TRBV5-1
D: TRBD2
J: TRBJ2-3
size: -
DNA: TGCGCCAGCAGCTCGGGGACTAGCCACACAGATACGCAGTATTTT
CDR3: CASSSGTSHTDTQYF

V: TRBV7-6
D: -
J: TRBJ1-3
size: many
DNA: TGTGCCAGCAGCCCAGATATGAACTCTGGAAACACCATATATTTT
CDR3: CASSPDMNSGNTIYF

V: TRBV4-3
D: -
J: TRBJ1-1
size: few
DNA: TGCGCCAGCCAGAGGTCCCTTCGGGACGCGAACACTGAAGCTTTCTTT
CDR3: CASQRSLRDANTEAFF

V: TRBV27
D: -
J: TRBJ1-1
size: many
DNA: TGTGCCAGCAGCTTTGGGGGGAGGACTGAAGCTTTCTTT
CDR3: CASSFGGRTEAFF

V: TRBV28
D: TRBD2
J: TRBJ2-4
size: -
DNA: TGTGCCAGCAGTTTACCCCAGAGGCGGGGGGGTTACATAGCCAAAAACATTCAGTACTTC
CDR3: CASSLPQRRGGYIAKNIQYF

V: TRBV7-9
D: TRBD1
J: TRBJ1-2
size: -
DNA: TGTGCCAGCAGCTCCGAGGCGGGACAGAGGAACTATGGCTACACCTTC
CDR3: CASSSEAGQRNYGYTF

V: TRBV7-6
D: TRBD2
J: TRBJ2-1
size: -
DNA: TGTGCTAGCAGCTTTGGACTAGGGGTCGTGGATGAGCAGTTCTTC
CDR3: CASSFGLGVVDEQFF

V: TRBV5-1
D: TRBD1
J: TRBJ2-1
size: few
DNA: TGCGCCAGCAGCTTGGAAGGGACAGGGTTCGATGAGCAGTTCTTC
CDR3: CASSLEGTGFDEQFF

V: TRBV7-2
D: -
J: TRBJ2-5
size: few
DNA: TGTGCCAGCAGCTTAGGGTTTTTGCCTTCGGCAGGCTGGGGGACCCAGTACTTC
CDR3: CASSLGFLPSAGWGTQYF

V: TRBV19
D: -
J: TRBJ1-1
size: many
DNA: TGTGCCAGCAGTGTTACAGGGAACACTGAAGCTTTCTTT
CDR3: CASSVTGNTEAFF

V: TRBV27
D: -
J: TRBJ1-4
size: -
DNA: TGTGCCAGCAGTCCCCTCGCCCAGGGGCCGGGCGAAAAACTGTTTTTT
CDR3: CASSPLAQGPGEKLFF

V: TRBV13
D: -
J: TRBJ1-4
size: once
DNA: TGTGCCAGCAGCTTGGAGGCGGATAATGAAAAACTGTTTTTT
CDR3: CASSLEADNEKLFF

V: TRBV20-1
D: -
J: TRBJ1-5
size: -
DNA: TGCAGTGCTAGAGACGGGATAACAGTTTATCAGCCCCAGCATTTT
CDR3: CSARDGITVYQPQHF

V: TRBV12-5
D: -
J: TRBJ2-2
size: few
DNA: TGTGCTAGTGGTTTGCCACCAGGGGAGCTGTTTTTT
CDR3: CASGLPPGELFF

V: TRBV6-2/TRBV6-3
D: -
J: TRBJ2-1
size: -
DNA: TGTGCCAGCAGCCATGCCTGGTACAAGTTCTTC
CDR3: CASSHAWYKFF

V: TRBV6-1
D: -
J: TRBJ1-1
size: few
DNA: TGTGCCAGCGGGTGGGAGAGGAACACTGAAGCTTTCTTT
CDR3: CASGWERNTEAFF

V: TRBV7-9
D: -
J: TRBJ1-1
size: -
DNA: TGTGCCAGCAGCTCTATGGGGGATGGACCTGAAGCTTTCTTT
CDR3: CASSSMGDGPEAFF

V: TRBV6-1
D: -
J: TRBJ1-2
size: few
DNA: TGTGCCAGCAACTCGGGGGGCTACACCTTC
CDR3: CASNSGGYTF

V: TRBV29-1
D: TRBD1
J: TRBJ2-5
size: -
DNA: TGCAGTGCGGGACAGGAGATTAGTGCCCCCCAAGAGACCCAGTACTTC
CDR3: CSAGQEISAPQETQYF

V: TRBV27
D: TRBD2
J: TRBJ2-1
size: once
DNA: TGTGCCAGCAGTTGGTGGCCGGGACTAGCCCTCAATGAGCAGTTCTTC
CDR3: CASSWWPGLALNEQFF

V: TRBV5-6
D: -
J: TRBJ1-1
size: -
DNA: TGTGCCAGCAGTTTGCATCCGGGGAGCCTTGAAGCTTTCTTT
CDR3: CASSLHPGSLEAFF

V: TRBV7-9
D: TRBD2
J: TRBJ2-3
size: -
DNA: TGTGCCAGCAGCTCGGGGGTGGGGACTAGCGAAAACCCTACCCTTACGCAGTATTTT
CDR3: CASSSGVGTSENPTLTQYF

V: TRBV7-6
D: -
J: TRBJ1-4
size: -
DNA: TGTGCCAGCAGCCACGTGAGGAAGGAACTGTTTTTT
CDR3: CASSHVRKELFF

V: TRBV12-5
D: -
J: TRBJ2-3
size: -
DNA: TGTGCTAGTGGCCTGGGCGTAGGGTGGGATACGCAGTATTTT
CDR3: CASGLGVGWDTQYF

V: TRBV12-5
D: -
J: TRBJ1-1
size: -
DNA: TGTGCTAGTGGTTTGGTAGACATGGGGACTGAAGCTTTCTTT
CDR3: CASGLVDMGTEAFF

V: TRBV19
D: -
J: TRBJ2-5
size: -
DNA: TGTGCCAGTAGTATAGAGGGGGACGAAGAGACCCAGTACTTC
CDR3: CASSIEGDEETQYF

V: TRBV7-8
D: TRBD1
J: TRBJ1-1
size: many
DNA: TGTGCCAGCAGCTCGGACAGGGGGAACACTGAAGCTTTCTTT
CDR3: CASSSDRGNTEAFF